This T cell receptor (beta chain) was observed in a study of early T cells in non-severe SARS-CoV-2 infection. Across the study: Sequencing input comprised bulk RNA from unsorted whole blood; chain pairing was not available. Broader study findings: Anti-spike CD8 responses were favored in VDJdb matching, and private and CD4 specificities were missed.

TCRdb used MiXCR to reprocess the 5' RACE reads, holding one entry per CDR3 protein. The sample has more than 30,000 distinct CDR3 sequences, roughly 7.1% seen once. V shed 5 bases and J 15 bases; nucleotides not matched to a gene: 15. The length of the CDR3 is 14 residues. Germline CDR1 is SGHAT and CDR2 is FQNNGV. Points on this clonotype: Its antigen is undetermined.

This sequence was found in an adult who was a healthcare worker with PCR-confirmed SARS-CoV-2 infection or an uninfected control (not recorded which). V gene TRBV11-2 combines with J gene TRBJ2-2; 7 bases agree with TRBD2. The source material was whole blood, sampled at baseline. The CDR3, as DNA: TGTGCCAGCAGCCTCCTACCCGGGACTATCGAGTTGTTTTTT. Translating gives CASSLLPGTIELFF.